One and the same sample provided the 29 T cell receptor beta chains below, sequenced in a study of T cell repertoires in cytomegalovirus infection. TCRdb redid the calling of the reads with MiXCR, one entry per CDR3 protein. Found here are some 920,000 distinct CDR3 sequences, more than 25% of them singletons; the top ten hold more than 12%. Antigen specificity for these receptors is unknown. Here the sequenced sample was cultured CD8+ T cells from PBMCs, taken from culture after CMV antigen stimulation. These receptors were obtained from a human donor in good health (CMV status not recorded). Some clones in this sample may be carry-over from other donors' samples.

The chain has TRBV7-9 and TRBJ1-1; D remains ambiguous. Germline CDR1 and CDR2: SEHNR and FQNEAQ (reference sequence). V shed 1 base and J shed 0 bases, with 9 bases lying between them. The CDR3 extends over 15 amino acids. CDR3 in amino acids: CASSLGGEMNTEAFF. As DNA, the CDR3 is TGTGCCAGCAGCTTAGGAGGAGAAATGAACACTGAAGCTTTCTTT.

This clonotype was picked up a small number of times. The chain uses TRBV12-3 or TRBV12-4 and TRBJ2-7; D ambiguous. V was clipped by 5 bases and J by 5 bases, with 7 bases between them. The CDR3 contains 11 residues. CDR3 coding DNA: TGTGCCAGCAGTCTCGATAACGAGCAGTACTTC. Its protein product is CASSLDNEQYF.

The DNA for the CDR3 is TGTGCCAGCAGTTTAATCCTTCATGGGAGGGAGCGTTTTGGTTCACCCCTCCACTTT. Its protein is CASSLILHGRERFGSPLHF. The chain recombines TRBV28 with TRBJ1-6; D call uncertain. Germline CDR1 is MDHEN and CDR2 is SYDVKM. The V gene lost 2 bases and the J gene lost 9 bases, with 26 bases spanning the gap. There are 19 residues in the CDR3.

This clonotype showed up just a few times. The J gene is TRBJ2-1, the V gene TRBV24-1; tentative D call: TRBD1 (6 bases). Germline-derived CDR1 and CDR2 are KGHDR and SFDVKD. The CDR3 extends over 14 amino acids. V lost 4 bases and J 5 bases, leaving 11 bases between the germline ends. The CDR3 region is CATSDGQFNNEQFF. The DNA for the CDR3 is TGTGCCACCAGTGACGGACAGTTTAACAATGAGCAGTTCTTC.

The J gene is TRBJ2-7, the V gene TRBV19, with D hard to call. Germline V gene sequence: CDR1 LNHDA, CDR2 SQIVND (reference sequence). Trimming took off 5 bases at V and 2 bases at J, with 16 bases between the two ends. CDR3 length equals 15 residues. The CDR3 protein is CASSPLDSPAYEQYF. Written as DNA, the CDR3 is TGTGCCAGTAGTCCTCTCGACTCGCCCGCCTACGAGCAGTACTTC.

DNA for the CDR3: TGTGCCACCCGAGTAGGCGGGGAGCTGTTTTTT. Amino acids: CATRVGGELFF. The rearrangement joins TRBV24-1 to TRBJ2-2; D not resolved. The CDR3 runs to 11 residues. The germline V and J ends were trimmed by 9 bases and 7 bases, with 8 bases remaining between them. The V gene's germline CDR1 is KGHDR and CDR2 SFDVKD.

This clonotype occurred a few times. The V call is TRBV6-6, the J call TRBJ1-5, with 8 bases fitting TRBD1. CDR1 and CDR2 from the germline V gene are MNHNY and SVGAGI (reference sequence). The CDR3 is 15 amino acids. V shed 8 bases and J 9 bases; nucleotides not matched to a gene: 15. Here the CDR3 DNA reads TGTGCCAGCGGGCTTACAGGGGGGGGATCATGGCCCCAGCATTTT. Translated, it gives CASGLTGGGSWPQHF.

The chain is built from TRBV4-3 and TRBJ2-2, with D possibly TRBD2 on 6 matching bases. The germline V gene has CDR1 LGHNA and CDR2 YSLEER. There are 15 residues in the CDR3. V gave up 0 bases and J gave up 4 bases, with 9 bases separating them. The CDR3 loop is CASSQERGGTGELFF. In nucleotides, the CDR3 is TGCGCCAGCAGCCAAGAACGGGGAGGCACCGGGGAGCTGTTTTTT.

V and J are TRBV2 and TRBJ1-2; the D is unclear. Germline-derived CDR1 and CDR2 are SNHLY and FYNNEI. The V end was cut by 11 bases, the J end by 6 bases, with 16 bases between. This CDR3 comprises 12 residues. The CDR3 loop is CALRSAANGYTF. CDR3 nucleotides: TGTGCCCTCCGATCAGCAGCAAATGGCTACACCTTC.

This clonotype was observed a handful of times. The V call is TRBV6-6, the J call TRBJ2-1; D possibly corresponds to TRBD1 (6 bases). Germline CDR1 reads MNHNY; CDR2 reads SVGAGI (reference sequence). V was cut by 6 bases and J by 5 bases, with 17 bases left in between. This CDR3 comprises 15 residues. The CDR3 DNA follows: TGTGCCAGCAGACCCGGACAGAACGAGAACAATGAGCAGTTCTTC. Amino acid sequence: CASRPGQNENNEQFF.

This clonotype has at least ten counts. The chain is built from TRBV7-8 and TRBJ1-5; 8 bases agree with TRBD1. The germline V gene encodes CDR1 SGHVS and CDR2 FQNEAQ. The junction had 10 bases not matched to a gene; V was cut back by 5 bases and J by 4 bases. This CDR3 has 16 amino acids. The DNA for the CDR3 is TGTGCCAGCAGCGCACCCGGCGGACAGGGTAATCAGCCCCAGCATTTT. Translation: CASSAPGGQGNQPQHF.

The J gene is TRBJ1-3, the V gene TRBV19; D gene uncertain. CDR1 and CDR2 from the germline V gene are LNHDA and SQIVND (reference sequence). CDR3 length equals 16 residues. Trimming took off 6 bases at V and 0 bases at J, with 15 bases between the two ends. For the CDR3, the DNA is TGTGCCAGTAGCCCCTGGGAAGAACTCTCTGGAAACACCATATATTTT. Translating it yields CASSPWEELSGNTIYF.

V gene TRBV6-1 combines with J gene TRBJ1-4, with D hard to call. The V end lost 2 bases, the J end lost 8 bases, and 9 bases lay between the germline ends. Germline CDR1 MNHNS, CDR2 SASEGT. The CDR3 has 13 residues. CDR3 DNA: TGTGCCAGCAGTGAAAGGGTGAGGGAAAAACTGTTTTTT. Protein product: CASSERVREKLFF.

The J gene is TRBJ2-1, the V gene TRBV7-3, with D possibly matching TRBD1 (5 bases). CDR1 and CDR2 (germline): SGHTA, FQGTGA. Between the trimmed V and J ends, which lost 4 bases and 0 bases, there was a span of 13 bases. This CDR3 comprises 16 residues. CDR3 loop: CASSSDSSSSYNEQFF. The CDR3 region has the DNA TGTGCCAGCAGCTCAGACAGTTCCAGCTCCTACAATGAGCAGTTCTTC.

A remark on this clonotype: This may come from a read error, since a much larger clone is one base off. This chain connects TRBV7-2 to TRBJ1-5; D is unclear. CDR3 length: 15 residues. V lost 6 bases, J lost 0 bases, and 12 bases lay in between. CDR1 is SGHTA, CDR2 FQGNSA, per germline. The CDR3 DNA reads TGTACCAGCAGACGTACGGCCTTTAGCAATCAGCCCCAGCATTTT. Encoded protein: CTSRRTAFSNQPQHF.

This clonotype was observed at least ten times. The chain has TRBV7-8 and TRBJ2-1; D call uncertain. The CDR3 extends over 16 amino acids. CDR1 is SGHVS, CDR2 FQNEAQ, per germline. Trimming cost V 1 base and J 0 bases, with 10 bases left between them. Here the CDR3 DNA reads TGTGCCAGCAGCTTAGGGACCTTGGGCTCCTACAATGAGCAGTTCTTC. It encodes CASSLGTLGSYNEQFF.

This clonotype was seen only a few times. This chain uses TRBV6-1 with TRBJ2-4, with TRBD1 matching 9 bases. The CDR3 extends over 15 amino acids. Trimming took 6 bases from V and 7 from J; bases not matched to a gene: 10. Germline values: CDR1 MNHNS, CDR2 SASEGT. The CDR3 nucleotides read TGTGCCAGCAGCCTGGACAGGGGCCCAATCAACATTCAGTACTTC. It codes for CASSLDRGPINIQYF.

The genes are TRBV6-2 or TRBV6-3 and TRBJ1-1; TRBD1 might be the D (5 bases). From germline, CDR1 is MNHEY and CDR2 SVGEGT. The ends were cut back, 4 bases at V and 5 bases at J, with 20 bases in the middle. This CDR3 spans 16 amino acids. CDR3 sequence: CASSSIAVGPGTEAFF. The CDR3, as DNA: TGTGCCAGCAGTTCCATCGCGGTGGGGCCGGGGACTGAAGCTTTCTTT.

This chain joins TRBV19 and TRBJ1-5; no reliable D call. The CDR3 spans 15 residues. V lost 6 bases and J 5 bases, leaving 17 bases between the germline ends. The germline CDR1 and CDR2 sequences are LNHDA and SQIVND (reference sequence). The CDR3 DNA follows: TGTGCCAGTAGCGCCCCGTCGGAGGGAGATCAGCCCCAGCATTTT. It encodes CASSAPSEGDQPQHF.

The chain has TRBV20-1 and TRBJ2-7, with a tentative D call TRBD2 (6 bases). Germline CDR1 is DFQATT and CDR2 is SNEGSKA (reference sequence). Trimming left V 1 base short and J 3 bases short, with 10 bases between. This CDR3 has 13 residues. CDR3 sequence reads: CSARVPGGYEQYV. CDR3 bases: TGCAGTGCTAGAGTTCCCGGGGGCTACGAGCAGTACGTC.

The rearrangement uses TRBV27 and TRBJ2-1; D possibly corresponds to TRBD1 (6 bases). Trimming cost V 2 bases and J 14 bases, with 13 bases left between them. The CDR3 covers 12 residues. Germline V gene data show CDR1 as MNHEY and CDR2 as SMNVEV (reference sequence). As DNA, the CDR3 is TGTGCCAGCAGTTTAGGCGGACAGAGCGAGTTCTTC. Protein product: CASSLGGQSEFF.

The sample holds a few counts of this clonotype. DNA of the CDR3: TGTGCCAGCAGTCTGCCCGACAGGTCGAACACTGAAGCTTTCTTT. Amino acids: CASSLPDRSNTEAFF. The chain couples TRBV6-1 to TRBJ1-1; possibly TRBD1 for D (6 bases). V was shortened by 5 bases and J by 1 base, with 14 bases between the two germline ends. Germline V gene sequence: CDR1 MNHNS, CDR2 SASEGT. The CDR3 extends over 15 amino acids.

This clonotype turned up a few times. The J gene is TRBJ2-5, the V gene TRBV5-6; 9 bases are shared with TRBD2. Germline V gives CDR1 SGHDT, CDR2 YYEEEE. The CDR3 contains 14 residues. Trimming removed 6 bases from V and 3 bases from J; junction bases left unmatched: 6. Here the CDR3 DNA reads TGTGCCAGCAATTTGGGACTAGCTGAAGAGACCCAGTACTTC. It specifies CASNLGLAEETQYF.

The chain recombines TRBV7-2 with TRBJ2-7; 9 bases are shared with TRBD1. CDR3 length: 15 amino acids. CDR1 and CDR2 (germline): SGHTA, FQGNSA. J lost 5 bases, V lost 5 bases, and 10 bases had no gene match. The CDR3: CASSGPGTGPHEQYF. The DNA for the CDR3 is TGTGCCAGCAGCGGACCCGGGACAGGGCCCCACGAGCAGTACTTC.

The gene calls are TRBV7-3 and TRBJ2-3; D gene ambiguous. This CDR3 comprises 17 residues. Trimming pared 5 bases from V and 2 bases from J, leaving 20 bases between. Germline V CDR1 and CDR2: SGHTA, FQGTGA. This CDR3 is CASSQKGMDGHTDTQYF. CDR3 coding DNA: TGTGCCAGCAGCCAAAAGGGTATGGACGGCCACACAGATACGCAGTATTTT.

This clonotype was counted only a few times. The chain employs TRBV6-5 and TRBJ1-2; 12 bases map to TRBD1. Germline CDR1 and CDR2: MNHEY and SVGAGI. The length of the CDR3 is 15 residues. After removal of 2 bases from V and 5 bases from J, the junction contained 3 bases not matched to a gene. The CDR3, as DNA: TGTGCCAGCAGTTACGGGACAGGGGGCGGGTATGGCTACACCTTC. Translating gives CASSYGTGGGYGYTF.

This clonotype was observed a few times. The rearrangement joins TRBV7-6 to TRBJ2-5, with no clear D. This CDR3 contains 12 residues. With 8 bases removed from V and 0 bases from J, the gap between germline ends came to 7 bases. The V gene's germline CDR1 is SGHVS and CDR2 FNYEAQ. The CDR3 region has the DNA TGTGCCAGCGGGGTTTACCAAGAGACCCAGTACTTC. It translates to CASGVYQETQYF.

This clonotype was recorded a few times. The CDR3: CASSQGDRPYNEQFF. The CDR3 DNA reads as TGCGCCAGCAGCCAAGGGGACAGACCCTACAATGAGCAGTTCTTC. The chain joins TRBV4-1 to TRBJ2-1; 7 positions match TRBD1. This CDR3 has 15 residues. Per the germline V gene, CDR1 is MGHRA and CDR2 is YSYEKL. Losses at the gene ends were 1 base for V and 2 bases for J; bases not matched to a gene: 2.

The chain combines TRBV12-3 or TRBV12-4 with TRBJ2-3; D may match TRBD1 or TRBD2 (6 bases each). V was shortened by 3 bases and J by 6 bases, with 13 bases between the two germline ends. CDR3 length equals 14 residues. CDR3 region: CASSFEGGRDTQYF. The CDR3 region has the DNA TGTGCCAGCAGTTTTGAGGGGGGCCGCGATACGCAGTATTTT.